What follows is one T cell receptor (beta chain) and its context. This clonotype appeared a few times. Its cognate antigen has yet to be identified. No qualities accompany the bases; no much larger clone lies one base away. The data stem from a study of response to subunit inactivated influenza vaccine (dated by TCRdb to between 2017 and 2018). The study in broad terms: Deep quantitative profiling of the T cell receptor repertoire was used in the study to follow responses to a trivalent subunit inactivated influenza vaccine. General findings and caveats noted by the study authors: The authors suggested that each seasonal influenza vaccination may recruit only a limited number of new T cells.

V was cut back by 6 bases and J by 4 bases, leaving a gap of 19 bases between them. The germline V gene (reference sequence) specifies DFQATT as CDR1 and SNEGSKA as CDR2. The CDR3 sequence holds 14 residues, the cysteine and phenylalanine included. The DNA shown is the 42-base CDR3, in frame from base 1. The library came from RT-PCR. The sequencer was an Illumina HiSeq 2500. TCRdb reprocessing: public reads trimmed at Q25 with fastp, clones called with MiXCR, in-frame beta chains kept. For every CDR3 protein sequence, its rows merge into one entry that carries the most common genes and DNA. Within this sample are around 790,000 distinct CDR3 sequences, with roughly 20% of them counted one time only. More than 8.5% of the sample goes to the ten largest clones.

Recombination linked TRBV20-1 to TRBJ2-7; the D gene could be TRBD1 or TRBD2, each one agreeing over 5 bases. This TCR came from a man aged 50-60 years who received an inactivated influenza vaccine. Donor details come from another sample of the same person, matched by shared clones. The material sequenced was PBMCs from blood, taken about 5 days after vaccination. The DNA sequence is TGCAGTGCCCACCGGGGCTCGGCGTCGTACGAGCAGTACTTC. Translated, this is CSAHRGSASYEQYF.